This T cell receptor beta chain was identified in a study of T cells in Graves' hyperthyroidism and ophthalmopathy. Study-level information: Peripheral blood collection took place at initial diagnosis, before any treatment. The study's findings and limits: By a 13 V-J model, ophthalmopathy was set apart from stable hyperthyroidism. Ophthalmopathy prediction by the model preceded onset by a median approximately six months.

The source of the PBMCs was over 8.5 ml of fresh peripheral blood. This CDR3 is built from 15 residues. Germline V lookup: CDR1 DFQATT, CDR2 SNEGSKA (reference sequence). J lost 2 bases, V lost 3 bases, and 6 bases had no gene match. In its sample, this clonotype was seen many times. Antigen: not known. RNA transcripts yielded amplified TCR beta CDR3 regions. Researchers ran a first-round RT-PCR on the TCR CDR3 using the HTBI primer set. TCRdb ran MiXCR on the multiplex PCR reads and lists one entry per CDR3 protein. The sample has 500,000 to 650,000 distinct CDR3 sequences; roughly 17% are singletons. This clonotype was obtained from a woman under 30 with Graves' ophthalmopathy. This chain uses TRBV20-1 with TRBJ2-7; 11 bases fit TRBD2. The source material was blood. The CDR3 nucleotides are TGCAGTGCTAGCGATGGGACTAGCGGAGCCTACGAGCAGTACTTC. Encoded protein: CSASDGTSGAYEQYF.